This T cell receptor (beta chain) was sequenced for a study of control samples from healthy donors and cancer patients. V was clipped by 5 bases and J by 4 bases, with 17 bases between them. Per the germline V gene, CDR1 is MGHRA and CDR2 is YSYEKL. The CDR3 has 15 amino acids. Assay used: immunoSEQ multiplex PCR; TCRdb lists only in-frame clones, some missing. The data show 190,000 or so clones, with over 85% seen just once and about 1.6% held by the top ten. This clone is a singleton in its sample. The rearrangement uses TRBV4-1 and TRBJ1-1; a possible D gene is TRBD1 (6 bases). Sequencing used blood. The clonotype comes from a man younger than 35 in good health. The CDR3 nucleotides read TGCGCCAGCAGCGACCGACAGGAGGGCGTCACTGAAGCTTTCTTT. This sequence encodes CASSDRQEGVTEAFF.